The present TCR beta chain was sequenced within a study of T cell responses to AZD1222 COVID-19 vaccine. Assay used: immunoSEQ multiplex PCR; TCRdb lists only in-frame clones, some missing. The sample lists about 130,000 clones, approximately 90% seen once, with about 3.8% in the top ten. V was cut by 2 bases and J by 6 bases, with 14 bases left in between. Germline V gene data show CDR1 as LGHNA and CDR2 as YSLEER. The CDR3 extends over 15 amino acids. This sequence was found in an adult in good health. The sample consisted of peripheral blood, taken on day 0 of AZD1222 vaccination. This chain connects TRBV4-3 to TRBJ2-1; possible D gene TRBD2, 6 bases. The CDR3 nucleotides read TGCGCCAGCAGCCAAAACCGGGACTTTACCAATGAGCAGTTCTTC. It is translated as CASSQNRDFTNEQFF.